The 14 T cell receptor beta chains below were found in one sample sequenced in a study of memory CD4+ T cells and cytomegalovirus serostatus. The sort gate was single viable CD3+CD4+CD8-CD45RO+ cells for memory CD4+ T cells. Repertoires were generated with immunoSEQ multiplex PCR, while TCRdb's copy carries only in-frame clones and drops some. The sample contains approximately 60,000 clones, over 65% of which appear only once. Sequenced material: memory CD4+ T cells from blood. The source of these receptors is an adult in good health and CMV-seropositive.

This chain links TRBV2 with TRBJ1-2; D gene ambiguous. The CDR3 is made up of 13 amino acids. CDR1 is SNHLY and CDR2 is FYNNEI in the germline V gene. Between the trimmed V and J ends, which lost 10 bases and 5 bases, there was a span of 17 bases. Here the CDR3 DNA reads TGTGCCACCCGTCTAGCTCTGCCGTATGGCTACACCTTC. Amino acids: CATRLALPYGYTF. The full variable domain, with the rest looked up from reference TRBV2 and TRBJ1-2, is EPEVTQTPSHQVTQMGQEVILRCVPISNHLYFYWYRQILGQKVEFLVSFYNNEISEKSEIFDDQFSVERPDGSNFTLKIRSTKLEDSAMYFCATRLALPYGYTFGSGTRLTVV.

Only one count was recorded for this clone. As DNA, the CDR3 is TGTGCCAGCAGCCATATCGGACGTCGCACAGATACGCAGTATTTT. Its translation: CASSHIGRRTDTQYF. The rearrangement uses TRBV5-4 and TRBJ2-3; no reliable D call. Trimming left V 4 bases short and J 1 base short, with 13 bases between. The CDR3 is 15 amino acids. The germline gives CDR1 SGHNT, CDR2 YYREEE (reference sequence).

To note about this clone: Sequence at one end of the junction differs from germline and may be a read error. The genes are TRBV28 and TRBJ1-5; 10 bases align to TRBD1. Germline V gene lookup returns CDR1 MDHEN and CDR2 SYDVKM. The CDR3 sequence is 19 residues long. In DNA, the CDR3 is TGTGCCAGCAGTTCACCCGGACAGGGGGTGGGGCACCGGAATCAACCCCAGCATTTT. It codes for CASSSPGQGVGHRNQPQHF. The variable domain in full, with the rest retrieved from reference TRBV28 and TRBJ1-5, is DVKVTQSSRYLVKRTGEKVFLECVQDMDHENMFWYRQDPGLGLRLIYFSYDVKMKEKGDIPEGYSVSREKKERFSLILESASTNQTSMYLCASSSPGQGVGHRNQPQHFGDGTRLSIL.

This clone was counted between two and nine times. The chain couples TRBV28 to TRBJ1-5; D is uncertain. V lost 4 bases and J lost 5, with 6 bases in between. Germline V gives CDR1 MDHEN, CDR2 SYDVKM. This CDR3 has 12 residues. The CDR3 here is CASSSVDQPQHF. The CDR3 DNA follows: TGTGCCAGCAGTTCCGTTGATCAGCCCCAGCATTTT.

The chain recombines TRBV29-1 with TRBJ1-3; D gene unclear. Germline V CDR1 and CDR2: SQVTM, ANQGSEA. V lost 4 bases to trimming and J lost 3 bases, with 10 bases between them. The CDR3 is 13 amino acids. CDR3 bases: TGCAGCGTTGCACGCGCAGGTGGAAACACCATATATTTT. This sequence encodes CSVARAGGNTIYF.

The V gene is TRBV7-2, the J gene TRBJ1-2, with 10 bases identical to TRBD1. This CDR3 region has 17 residues. CDR1 and CDR2 (germline): SGHTA, FQGNSA. Trimming at V came to 1 base and at J to 2 bases, leaving 7 bases not matched to a gene. Here the CDR3 reads CASSLGGTGVSNYGYTF. For the CDR3, the DNA is TGTGCCAGCAGCTTAGGGGGGACAGGGGTCTCAAACTATGGCTACACCTTC.

The V and J genes are TRBV7-2 and TRBJ1-1; tentatively, D is TRBD1 (5 bases). Germline assignment: CDR1 SGHTA and CDR2 FQGNSA. With 1 base removed from V and 1 base from J, the gap between germline ends came to 10 bases. The CDR3 length is 15 residues. CDR3 DNA sequence: TGTGCCAGCAGCTTAGTAGCACAGGCGAACACTGAAGCTTTCTTT. This translates into CASSLVAQANTEAFF.

This chain links TRBV30 with TRBJ1-4; D is perhaps TRBD1 (5 bases). CDR1 and CDR2 (germline): GTSNPN, SVGIG (reference sequence). The V gene lost 2 bases and the J gene lost 8 bases, with 24 bases spanning the gap. The CDR3 totals 17 residues. In nucleotides, the CDR3 is TGTGCCTGGAGTAGTCTCTCGGCTGGGTTCAGGGAAGAAAAACTGTTTTTT. Translation: CAWSSLSAGFREEKLFF. Supplemented by reference TRBV30 and TRBJ1-4, the full variable domain reads SQTIHQWPATLVQPVGSPLSLECTVEGTSNPNLYWYRQAAGRGLQLLFYSVGIGQISSEVPQNLSASRPQDRQFILSSKKLLLSDSGFYLCAWSSLSAGFREEKLFFGSGTQLSVL.

The chain couples TRBV5-6 to TRBJ2-7; D gene ambiguous. The V end lost 3 bases, the J end lost 1 base, and 17 bases lay between the germline ends. The CDR3 loop spans 16 amino acids. CDR1 is SGHDT and CDR2 is YYEEEE in the germline V gene. The CDR3 protein is CASSSTQALWSYEQYV. Written as DNA, the CDR3 is TGTGCCAGCAGCTCAACCCAGGCCTTGTGGTCCTACGAGCAGTACGTC.

The chain employs TRBV19 and TRBJ2-7; no clear D gene. Germline loops: CDR1 LNHDA, CDR2 SQIVND (reference sequence). Trimming shortened V by 5 bases and J by 4 bases, and 15 bases separated the two germline ends. CDR3 length: 14 residues. Here the CDR3 reads CASSESRLRYEQYF. CDR3 nucleotides: TGTGCCAGTAGTGAGAGTAGACTGAGGTACGAGCAGTACTTC.

This chain joins TRBV14 and TRBJ2-6; the match to TRBD2 covers 7 bases. From germline, CDR1 is SGHDN and CDR2 FVKESK. This CDR3 spans 13 amino acids. With V trimmed by 4 bases and J by 8 bases, 2 bases remained unmatched. CDR3 bases: TGTGCCAGCAGCCGGGGAGGGACCAACGTCCTGACTTTC. This gives the protein CASSRGGTNVLTF.

The J gene is TRBJ1-4, the V gene TRBV6-6; 7 bases align to TRBD1. The CDR3 extends over 16 amino acids. Germline CDR1 and CDR2: MNHNY and SVGAGI (reference sequence). J was trimmed by 0 bases and V by 4 bases; bases with no gene match: 5. CDR3 coding DNA: TGTGCCAGCAGTTCCCAGGGGGGGGCAACTAATGAAAAACTGTTTTTT. Amino acid sequence: CASSSQGGATNEKLFF.

The gene calls are TRBV7-2 and TRBJ2-3, with no clear D. This CDR3 comprises 14 residues. Per the germline V gene, CDR1 is SGHTA and CDR2 is FQGNSA. The germline V and J ends were trimmed by 0 bases and 0 bases, with 4 bases remaining between them. CDR3 DNA: TGTGCCAGCAGCTTAGCGCGTAGCACAGATACGCAGTATTTT. Translated: CASSLARSTDTQYF.

This clone turned up a few times. This rearrangement joins TRBV6-6 to TRBJ2-7; 10 bases match TRBD2. Germline-derived CDR1 and CDR2 are MNHNY and SVGAGI (reference sequence). J lost 3 bases, V lost 6 bases, and 5 bases had no gene match. This CDR3 region has 14 residues. CDR3 protein: CASRETSGLYEQYV. DNA for the CDR3: TGTGCCAGCAGGGAGACTAGCGGGCTCTACGAGCAGTACGTC.